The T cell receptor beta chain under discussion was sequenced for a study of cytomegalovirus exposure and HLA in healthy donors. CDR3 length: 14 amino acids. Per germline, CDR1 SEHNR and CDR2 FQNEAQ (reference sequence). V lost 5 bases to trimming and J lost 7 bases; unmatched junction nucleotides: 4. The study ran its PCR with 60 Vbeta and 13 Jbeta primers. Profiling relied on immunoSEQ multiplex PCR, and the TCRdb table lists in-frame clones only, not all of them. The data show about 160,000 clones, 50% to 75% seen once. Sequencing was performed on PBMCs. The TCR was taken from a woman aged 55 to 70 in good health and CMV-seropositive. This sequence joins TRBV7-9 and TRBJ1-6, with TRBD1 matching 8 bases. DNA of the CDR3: TGTGCCAGCAGCGCCTGGGACAGGAATTCACCCCTCCACTTT. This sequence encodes CASSAWDRNSPLHF. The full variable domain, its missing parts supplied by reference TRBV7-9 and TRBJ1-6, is DTGVSQNPRHKITKRGQNVTFRCDPISEHNRLYWYRQTLGQGPEFLTYFQNEAQLEKSRLLSDRFSAERPKGSFSTLEIQRTEQGDSAMYLCASSAWDRNSPLHFGNGTRLTVT.